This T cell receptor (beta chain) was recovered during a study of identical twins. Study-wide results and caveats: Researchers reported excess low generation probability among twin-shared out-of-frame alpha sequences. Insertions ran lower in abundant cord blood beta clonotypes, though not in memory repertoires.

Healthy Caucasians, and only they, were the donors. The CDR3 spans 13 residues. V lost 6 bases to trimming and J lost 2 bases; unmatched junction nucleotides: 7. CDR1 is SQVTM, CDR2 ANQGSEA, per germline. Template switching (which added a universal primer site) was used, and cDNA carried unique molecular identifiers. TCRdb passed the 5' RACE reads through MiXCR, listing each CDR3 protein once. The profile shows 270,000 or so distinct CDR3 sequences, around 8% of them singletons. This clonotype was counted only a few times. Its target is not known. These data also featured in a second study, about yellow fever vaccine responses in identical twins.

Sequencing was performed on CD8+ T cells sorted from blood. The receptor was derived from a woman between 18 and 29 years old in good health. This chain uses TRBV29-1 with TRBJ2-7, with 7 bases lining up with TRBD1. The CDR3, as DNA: TGCAGCGTGCACGAGACAGGGACCTACGAGCAGTACTTC. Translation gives CSVHETGTYEQYF.